These 19 T cell receptor beta chains originate from one sample sequenced in a study of blood T cell repertoires in COVID-19. The data were produced by immunoSEQ multiplex PCR, yet TCRdb's version contains in-frame clones alone and is incomplete. Of over 65,000 clones listed, around 90% were seen once; the top ten hold over 8%. Sequencing was performed on peripheral blood. These receptors originate from a human donor in a cohort sampled during active COVID-19.

This clone has only one observation. The chain is built from TRBV27 and TRBJ2-5; 7 nucleotides align to TRBD1. The CDR3 is made up of 14 amino acids. J was trimmed by 1 base and V by 8 bases; bases with no gene match: 7. Germline-derived CDR1 and CDR2 are MNHEY and SMNVEV (reference sequence). The CDR3 protein is CASSRDRPQETQYF. The CDR3 DNA is TGTGCCAGCTCCCGGGACAGACCCCAAGAGACCCAGTACTTC.

The chain recombines TRBV5-4 with TRBJ1-2; the D gene is possibly TRBD1 (5 bases). Germline-derived CDR1 and CDR2 are SGHNT and YYREEE (reference sequence). This CDR3 spans 13 amino acids. Trimming took 0 bases from V and 8 from J, leaving 11 bases between them. CDR3 sequence: CASSLAGGSGYTF. The CDR3 DNA reads TGTGCCAGCAGCTTGGCCGGGGGGTCAGGCTACACCTTC. The full variable domain, completed using reference TRBV5-4 and TRBJ1-2, is ETGVTQSPTHLIKTRGQQVTLRCSSQSGHNTVSWYQQALGQGPQFIFQYYREEENGRGNFPPRFSGLQFPNYSSELNVNALELDDSALYLCASSLAGGSGYTFGSGTRLTVV.

CDR3 coding DNA: TGTGCCAGCAGCTTAGTCCCGCGGTTTGATACGCAGTATTTT. Residues: CASSLVPRFDTQYF. This rearrangement joins TRBV7-3 to TRBJ2-3; D unclear. CDR1 is SGHTA, CDR2 FQGTGA, per germline. CDR3 length: 14 residues. Trimming shortened V by 2 bases and J by 6 bases, and 12 bases separated the two germline ends. Combining the CDR3 with reference TRBV7-3 and TRBJ2-3 gives the whole variable domain GAGVSQTPSNKVTEKGKYVELRCDPISGHTALYWYRQSLGQGPEFLIYFQGTGAADDSGLPNDRFFAVRPEGSVSTLKIQRTERGDSAVYLCASSLVPRFDTQYFGPGTRLTVL.

CDR3 loop: CASTFLTGGGTDTQYF. CDR3 DNA: TGTGCCAGCACCTTTTTGACAGGGGGCGGCACAGATACGCAGTATTTT. The rearrangement joins TRBV2 to TRBJ2-3; 10 bases map to TRBD1. V trimming: 7 bases; J trimming: 1 base; junction bases outside the gene matches: 8. CDR1 and CDR2 (germline): SNHLY, FYNNEI. The CDR3 runs to 16 residues.

This chain links TRBV27 with TRBJ2-5; TRBD2 matches at 8 bases. With 5 bases clipped from V and 1 base from J, the junction kept 9 bases outside the gene matches. The germline gives CDR1 MNHEY, CDR2 SMNVEV (reference sequence). This CDR3 region has 16 residues. CDR3 region: CASSPTPTSAQETQYF. DNA of the CDR3: TGTGCCAGCAGTCCTACCCCGACTAGCGCCCAAGAGACCCAGTACTTC.

This chain connects TRBV19 to TRBJ1-5; 12 bases map to TRBD1. The trim removed 3 bases at V and 5 bases at J, leaving 5 bases unmatched. Germline CDR1 and CDR2: LNHDA and SQIVND (reference sequence). CDR3 size: 16 residues. CDR3 DNA: TGTGCCAGTAGTATTGGGACAGGGGGCGGTCATCAGCCCCAGCATTTT. Translation gives CASSIGTGGGHQPQHF.

The chain carries TRBV5-1 and TRBJ1-1, with D perhaps TRBD1 (5 bases). Trimming removed 1 base at V and 0 bases at J, with 10 bases between. The CDR3 extends over 15 amino acids. From germline, CDR1 is SGHRS and CDR2 YFSETQ. The CDR3 protein is CASSLQTDLNTEAFF. In DNA, the CDR3 is TGCGCCAGCAGCTTGCAGACAGACTTGAACACTGAAGCTTTCTTT.

The chain links TRBV6-4 to TRBJ1-5; 9 nucleotides agree with TRBD1. The germline V gene encodes CDR1 MRHNA and CDR2 SNTAGT. The length of the CDR3 is 18 residues. With V trimmed by 3 bases and J by 0 bases, 9 bases remained unmatched. The CDR3 sequence: CASSEKSGTGFSNQPQHF. DNA of the CDR3: TGTGCCAGCAGTGAGAAATCCGGGACAGGGTTTAGCAATCAGCCCCAGCATTTT.

This clone was seen just once. The rearrangement uses TRBV7-2 and TRBJ2-7; TRBD2 matches at 7 bases. The germline gives CDR1 SGHTA, CDR2 FQGNSA. Trimming took 7 bases from V and 0 from J; bases not matched to a gene: 3. The CDR3 is 13 residues long. CDR3 bases: TGTGCCAGCAAAGCGGGACCCTCCTACGAGCAGTACTTC. It codes for CASKAGPSYEQYF.

In nucleotides, the CDR3 is TGTGCCAGCAGCCAAGATCCATGGGGGACTAGAAGATACTCCTACAATGAGCAGTTCTTC. Translation gives CASSQDPWGTRRYSYNEQFF. The J gene is TRBJ2-1, the V gene TRBV3-1 (or the pseudogene TRBV3-2); 8 nucleotides agree with TRBD2. J gave up 0 bases and V 0 bases, and 13 bases lay outside the gene matches. Germline CDR1 and CDR2: LGHDT and YNNKEL (reference sequence). The CDR3 extends over 20 amino acids.

The chain couples TRBV30 to TRBJ2-7; perhaps TRBD2 as D (5 bases). With 2 bases removed from V and 0 bases from J, the gap between germline ends came to 11 bases. The CDR3 spans 14 residues. Germline CDR1 and CDR2: GTSNPN and SVGIG (reference sequence). CDR3: CAWSSGINSYEQYF. The CDR3 DNA follows: TGTGCCTGGAGTTCGGGGATCAACTCCTACGAGCAGTACTTC.

This chain uses TRBV28 with TRBJ2-7; 7 nucleotides match TRBD1. The CDR3 has 16 residues. CDR1 is MDHEN, CDR2 SYDVKM, per germline. Germline trimming cut 5 bases from V and 2 bases from J; bases unmatched to any gene: 12. The CDR3 protein is CASSPIRQGLTYEQYF. The CDR3 DNA reads TGTGCCAGCAGTCCTATAAGACAGGGTCTAACCTACGAGCAGTACTTC.

This rearrangement joins TRBV19 to TRBJ2-2; D is ambiguous. The CDR3 has 12 residues. The V gene's germline CDR1 is LNHDA and CDR2 SQIVND (reference sequence). V lost 4 bases to trimming and J lost 5 bases, with 5 bases between them. The CDR3, as DNA: TGTGCCAGTAGTAACCTAACCGGGGAGCTGTTTTTT. Amino acids: CASSNLTGELFF.

The chain couples TRBV5-4 to TRBJ2-5; TRBD2 matches 10 bases. The V and J ends lost 4 bases and 2 bases, in that order; junction bases with no gene match: 2. Germline CDR1 and CDR2: SGHNT and YYREEE (reference sequence). The CDR3 consists of 14 residues. The CDR3 sequence is CASSELAGQETQYF. The CDR3 region has the DNA TGTGCCAGCAGCGAACTAGCGGGACAAGAGACCCAGTACTTC.

The V call is TRBV11-2, the J call TRBJ2-3, with 12 nucleotides matching TRBD2. The CDR3 contains 17 residues. The J segment lost 6 bases and the V segment lost 5 bases, leaving 12 bases of the junction unmatched. Germline V gene lookup returns CDR1 SGHAT and CDR2 FQNNGV. The CDR3 DNA is TGTGCCAGCAGCCCCCGCAGGACTAGCGGGAATTCGGATACGCAGTATTTT. This translates into CASSPRRTSGNSDTQYF.

The gene calls are TRBV2 and TRBJ1-6; no clear D gene. This CDR3 is built from 15 residues. The V gene lost 2 bases and the J gene lost 0 bases, with 5 bases spanning the gap. Per germline, CDR1 SNHLY and CDR2 FYNNEI. The CDR3 is CASSELSSYNSPLHF. The CDR3 bases are TGTGCCAGCAGTGAACTGAGCTCCTATAATTCACCCCTCCACTTT.

This sequence joins TRBV2 and TRBJ1-4, with TRBD1 identical over 7 bases. The germline V gene encodes CDR1 SNHLY and CDR2 FYNNEI. The CDR3 spans 14 residues. V gave up 7 bases and J gave up 8 bases; unmatched junction bases: 10. The CDR3, as DNA: TGTGCCAGCAAGGAAGAGGGGGCGGTGGAAAAACTGTTTTTT. It encodes CASKEEGAVEKLFF. The variable domain in full, completed from reference TRBV2 and TRBJ1-4, reads EPEVTQTPSHQVTQMGQEVILRCVPISNHLYFYWYRQILGQKVEFLVSFYNNEISEKSEIFDDQFSVERPDGSNFTLKIRSTKLEDSAMYFCASKEEGAVEKLFFGSGTQLSVL.

The V gene is TRBV7-9, the J gene TRBJ2-7, with a weak D call TRBD1 (5 bases). In germline, CDR1 is SEHNR, CDR2 FQNEAQ (reference sequence). Trimming pared 5 bases from V and 5 bases from J, leaving 7 bases between. CDR3 length: 11 residues. Here the CDR3 reads CASSVRDEQYF. CDR3 DNA sequence: TGTGCCAGCAGCGTCAGGGACGAGCAGTACTTC.

This chain uses TRBV19 with TRBJ2-3, with TRBD2 matching 10 bases. Germline V gene data show CDR1 as LNHDA and CDR2 as SQIVND (reference sequence). The CDR3 runs 17 residues. V shed 4 bases, J shed 0 bases, and the junction held 7 bases outside the gene matches. The CDR3 sequence: CASSTLTSGTSTDTQYF. The CDR3 DNA is TGTGCCAGTAGTACCCTCACTAGCGGGACTAGCACAGATACGCAGTATTTT.